Following are 29 T cell receptor beta chains from one sample sequenced in a study of shared clonotypes between healthy human individuals. Clones were read by immunoSEQ multiplex PCR, and TCRdb kept only the in-frame ones, dropping some. The sample holds some 2 million clones; 85% to 95% are singletons and the top ten take 0.13%. Sequencing was carried out using naive CD4+ T cells sorted from blood. Described subset: CD45RA+ positively selected. These receptors all come from a man between 18 and 29 years old in good health.

This clone appeared a single time. The J gene is TRBJ2-7, the V gene TRBV28; 8 positions match TRBD1. Germline lookup yields CDR1 MDHEN and CDR2 SYDVKM. The CDR3 has 14 amino acids. J gave up 2 bases and V 6 bases, and 6 bases lay outside the gene matches. The CDR3 spells CASSIQGAAYEQYF. DNA of the CDR3: TGTGCCAGCAGCATTCAGGGGGCAGCCTACGAGCAGTACTTC.

The CDR3 DNA follows: TGTGCCAGCGCCACAGGGGCAGAGACCCAGTACTTC. This codes for CASATGAETQYF. J is TRBJ2-5 and V is TRBV2, with TRBD1 matching 7 bases. Germline CDR1 SNHLY, CDR2 FYNNEI. Losses at the gene ends were 8 bases for V and 4 bases for J; bases not matched to a gene: 4. CDR3 length equals 12 residues.

The chain has TRBV7-2 and TRBJ1-5, with a weak D call TRBD1 (5 bases). CDR3 length: 16 amino acids. Trimming left V 1 base short and J 9 bases short, with 19 bases between. Germline-derived CDR1 and CDR2 are SGHTA and FQGNSA. CDR3 nucleotide sequence: TGTGCCAGCAGCTTAGGTGAAGGGGTAGAGTTCGGGCCCCAGCATTTT. It specifies CASSLGEGVEFGPQHF.

CDR3 DNA: TGTGCCTGGAGCCAACAGGGTGCCCTAGCCAAAAACATTCAGTACTTC. It encodes CAWSQQGALAKNIQYF. This chain connects TRBV30 to TRBJ2-4, with D perhaps matching TRBD1 (6 bases). The V gene's germline CDR1 is GTSNPN and CDR2 SVGIG (reference sequence). V was cut by 3 bases and J by 0 bases, with 15 bases left in between. CDR3 size: 16 residues.

The chain has TRBV5-1 and TRBJ2-7, with TRBD2 as a possible D gene (6 bases). The CDR3 loop spans 14 amino acids. Trimming pared 7 bases from V and 2 bases from J, leaving 16 bases between. CDR1 is SGHRS, CDR2 YFSETQ, per germline. CDR3 DNA: TGCGCCAGCCGACTAACAGCGGGCCCCTACGAGCAGTACTTC. This codes for CASRLTAGPYEQYF. The complete variable domain, with remaining parts taken from reference TRBV5-1 and TRBJ2-7, reads KAGVTQTPRYLIKTRGQQVTLSCSPISGHRSVSWYQQTPGQGLQFLFEYFSETQRNKGNFPGRFSGRQFSNSRSEMNVSTLELGDSALYLCASRLTAGPYEQYFGPGTRLTVT.

The rearrangement joins TRBV7-9 to TRBJ2-7; no clear D. The germline V gene encodes CDR1 SEHNR and CDR2 FQNEAQ (reference sequence). V lost 2 bases, J lost 6 bases, and 5 bases lay in between. The CDR3 totals 11 residues. CDR3 DNA: TGTGCCAGCAGCTTACAATCCGAGCAGTACTTC. It encodes CASSLQSEQYF.

This clone was seen more than once but under ten times. Other DNA sequences of this sample code for an identical CDR3. The chain combines TRBV7-9 with TRBJ2-3, with D unresolved. With 1 base removed from V and 0 bases from J, the gap between germline ends came to 8 bases. There are 15 residues in the CDR3. Germline loops: CDR1 SEHNR, CDR2 FQNEAQ (reference sequence). This CDR3 is CASSLGRTSTDTQYF. The CDR3 DNA is TGTGCCAGCAGCTTAGGGAGAACTAGCACAGATACGCAGTATTTT.

The chain has TRBV18 and TRBJ2-5; either TRBD1 or TRBD2 may supply D (5 bases each). The V end lost 3 bases, the J end lost 6 bases, and 14 bases lay between the germline ends. Germline CDR1 KGHSH, CDR2 LQKENI. The CDR3 is 14 amino acids. The CDR3 region is CASSPPGPVKTQYF. In DNA, the CDR3 is TGTGCCAGCTCACCTCCGGGGCCGGTTAAGACCCAGTACTTC.

This chain joins TRBV6-5 and TRBJ2-3; D call uncertain. CDR1 MNHEY and CDR2 SVGAGI come from the germline V gene. This CDR3 comprises 15 residues. V was cut by 0 bases and J by 0 bases, with 7 bases left in between. This chain's CDR3 is CASSYSESSTDTQYF. The CDR3 DNA is TGTGCCAGCAGTTACTCGGAGTCTAGCACAGATACGCAGTATTTT.

Worth noting for this clone: The same CDR3 can be traced to other DNA sequences in this sample. This sequence joins TRBV6-5 and TRBJ2-7; 12 bases are shared with TRBD1. CDR3 size: 15 residues. Germline CDR1 and CDR2: MNHEY and SVGAGI. Trimming removed 2 bases from V and 4 bases from J; junction bases left unmatched: 3. The CDR3 spells CASSYRDRGLYEQYF. CDR3 DNA: TGTGCCAGCAGTTACAGGGACAGGGGGCTATACGAGCAGTACTTC.

The chain couples TRBV7-3 to TRBJ1-1; 12 nucleotides align to TRBD1. The junction had 4 bases not matched to a gene; V was cut back by 5 bases and J by 0 bases. Germline CDR1 is SGHTA and CDR2 is FQGTGA. The CDR3 consists of 16 residues. The DNA for the CDR3 is TGTGCCAGCAGCACCGGGACAGGGGGCTTGAACACTGAAGCTTTCTTT. As protein: CASSTGTGGLNTEAFF.

A note on this clone: At one end the junction does not follow the germline gene, possibly because of a read error. V gene TRBV29-1 combines with J gene TRBJ2-7, with D possibly matching TRBD2 (6 bases). The length of the CDR3 is 11 residues. CDR1 and CDR2 from the germline V gene are SQVTM and ANQGSEA. DNA of the CDR3: TGCAGCGTTGATGGCGGGACCGGGCTTAATTTC. This codes for CSVDGGTGLNF.

The V gene is TRBV7-6, the J gene TRBJ2-7; no clear D gene. V was cut by 5 bases and J by 2 bases, with 16 bases left in between. The CDR3 runs to 15 residues. Germline CDR1 and CDR2: SGHVS and FNYEAQ. The CDR3 DNA is TGTGCCAGCAGCCCAAGACGAAACGGAGCCTACGAGCAGTACTTC. It codes for CASSPRRNGAYEQYF.

Concerning this clone: Other DNA sequences in the same sample also yield this CDR3. This chain connects TRBV5-1 to TRBJ1-1; D is unclear. CDR3 size: 13 residues. With 2 bases removed from V and 1 base from J, the gap between germline ends came to 6 bases. Germline V lookup: CDR1 SGHRS, CDR2 YFSETQ. The CDR3 nucleotides are TGCGCCAGCAGCTTCGGGGAGAACACTGAAGCTTTCTTT. It translates to CASSFGENTEAFF.

The chain carries TRBV7-2 and TRBJ2-1; perhaps TRBD1 as D (5 bases). CDR1 is SGHTA, CDR2 FQGNSA, per germline. The CDR3 is made up of 13 amino acids. Trimming removed 5 bases at V and 7 bases at J, with 12 bases between. The CDR3 loop reads CASSHRTTNEQFF. CDR3 nucleotide sequence: TGTGCCAGCAGCCACAGGACGACGAATGAGCAGTTCTTC.

V is TRBV30 and J is TRBJ1-2, with D possibly TRBD1 on 6 matching bases. The CDR3 contains 12 residues. The V and J ends lost 4 bases and 3 bases respectively, with 9 bases between them. The germline gives CDR1 GTSNPN, CDR2 SVGIG (reference sequence). The DNA for the CDR3 is TGTGCCTGGAATCAGGGGCACTATGGCTACACCTTC. This encodes CAWNQGHYGYTF.

This clone was observed once. The chain employs TRBV5-4 and TRBJ2-1; 10 bases are shared with TRBD2. Germline V lookup: CDR1 SGHNT, CDR2 YYREEE (reference sequence). The V gene end was trimmed by 4 bases and the J gene end by 4 bases; junction bases not matched to a gene: 5. The CDR3 is made up of 15 amino acids. As DNA, the CDR3 is TGTGCCAGCAGCCAAGGACTAGCGGAATACAATGAGCAGTTCTTC. Its translation: CASSQGLAEYNEQFF.

In this sample, this clone turned up many times. This chain uses TRBV7-9 with TRBJ2-3; D gene ambiguous. V was cut by 11 bases and J by 7 bases, with 7 bases left in between. Germline V gene lookup returns CDR1 SEHNR and CDR2 FQNEAQ (reference sequence). The CDR3 runs to 9 residues. The chain's CDR3 is CAGPYTQYF. The CDR3 DNA follows: TGTGCCGGACCGTATACGCAGTATTTT. Full variable domain (outside the CDR3, taken from reference TRBV7-9 and TRBJ2-3): DTGVSQNPRHKITKRGQNVTFRCDPISEHNRLYWYRQTLGQGPEFLTYFQNEAQLEKSRLLSDRFSAERPKGSFSTLEIQRTEQGDSAMYLCAGPYTQYFGPGTRLTVL.

CDR3 nucleotide sequence: TGTGCCAGCAGCTTGCCCCCTGCGGGCGGCACAGATACGCAGTATTTT. Its translation: CASSLPPAGGTDTQYF. This chain joins TRBV5-4 and TRBJ2-3; tentative D call: TRBD2 (5 bases). CDR3 size: 16 residues. V was pared by 1 base and J by 1 base, with 13 bases between. Germline V gene sequence: CDR1 SGHNT, CDR2 YYREEE (reference sequence).

The chain couples TRBV6-5 to TRBJ2-1; TRBD1 agrees at 9 bases. The germline V gene has CDR1 MNHEY and CDR2 SVGAGI. Trimming took 6 bases from V and 7 from J; bases not matched to a gene: 10. CDR3 length: 15 amino acids. In nucleotides, the CDR3 is TGTGCCAGCAGCCACGGACAGGGGAGCAGGAATGAGCAGTTCTTC. This codes for CASSHGQGSRNEQFF.

This chain uses TRBV10-2 with TRBJ1-5; 7 bases are a match to TRBD1. The V gene end was trimmed by 4 bases and the J gene end by 1 base; junction bases not matched to a gene: 10. Germline V gives CDR1 WSHSY, CDR2 SAAADI. The CDR3 contains 17 residues. The CDR3: CASSGRSGGGSNQPQHF. CDR3 coding DNA: TGCGCCAGCAGTGGAAGGTCAGGGGGAGGGAGCAATCAGCCCCAGCATTTT.

A note on this clone: A single base separates this from a much larger clone, so it may be a read error. This chain joins TRBV1 and TRBJ2-7; the D segment call TRBD2 is taken from the table without a DNA check. TRBV1 is described as a pseudogene. This CDR3 is 17 amino acids long. The CDR3 here is CASSQDTPSVYSGEQYF. CDR3 sequence (DNA): TGCGCCAGCAGCCAAGATACCCCTAGCGTTTACAGCGGGGAGCAGTACTTC.

As to this clone: The same CDR3 is also encoded by other DNA sequences in this sample. The V call is TRBV2, the J call TRBJ2-3, with D unclear. Germline loops: CDR1 SNHLY, CDR2 FYNNEI. The CDR3 consists of 11 residues. V was pared by 7 bases and J by 3 bases, with 5 bases between. CDR3 in amino acids: CASTRTDTQYF. CDR3 coding DNA: TGTGCCAGCACTAGGACAGATACGCAGTATTTT.

V and J are TRBV10-3 and TRBJ1-2; no clear D gene. The CDR3 loop spans 15 amino acids. V shed 4 bases and J shed 3 bases, with 15 bases lying between them. Germline V gene lookup returns CDR1 ENHRY and CDR2 SYGVKD. The CDR3 bases are TGTGCCATCAGTGGAGGTCCAGGTACTGACTATGGCTACACCTTC. It codes for CAISGGPGTDYGYTF.

This clone was recorded only once. The chain uses TRBV5-1 and TRBJ2-3; 9 positions match TRBD1. V dropped 2 bases and J dropped 0; count of bases not matched to a gene: 1. The CDR3 runs to 15 residues. In germline, CDR1 is SGHRS, CDR2 YFSETQ. CDR3: CASSFDRGSTDTQYF. CDR3 sequence (DNA): TGCGCCAGCAGCTTCGACAGGGGGAGCACAGATACGCAGTATTTT.

J is TRBJ2-5 and V is TRBV25-1, with 8 bases lining up with TRBD1. This CDR3 contains 14 residues. V gave up 6 bases and J gave up 2 bases; unmatched junction bases: 5. Germline values: CDR1 MGHDK, CDR2 SYGVNS. The CDR3 DNA reads TGTGCCAGCAGCCCCCGGACAGGGCAAGAGACCCAGTACTTC. Protein sequence: CASSPRTGQETQYF.

This clone was detected a few times. The CDR3 is CASSEAGQGDTQYF. The CDR3 bases are TGTGCCAGCAGTGAAGCGGGGCAGGGGGATACGCAGTATTTT. This chain connects TRBV6-1 to TRBJ2-3; possibly TRBD1 for D (6 bases). V dropped 0 bases and J dropped 6 bases, with 10 bases sitting between them. Germline V lookup: CDR1 MNHNS, CDR2 SASEGT. The CDR3 has 14 amino acids.

J is TRBJ1-2 and V is TRBV30, with TRBD1 matching over 12 bases. V was clipped by 3 bases and J by 2 bases; unmatched bases: 4. CDR3 length equals 15 residues. Per germline, CDR1 GTSNPN and CDR2 SVGIG (reference sequence). As DNA, the CDR3 is TGTGCCTGGAGCGCGGGACAGGGGGCGAACTATGGCTACACCTTC. This translates into CAWSAGQGANYGYTF.

The chain carries TRBV5-1 and TRBJ2-2; TRBD2 might be the D (6 bases). The CDR3 is 18 amino acids. Trimming pared 0 bases from V and 6 bases from J, leaving 21 bases between. CDR1 SGHRS and CDR2 YFSETQ come from the germline V gene. CDR3 DNA: TGCGCCAGCAGCTTGGCCTTGGGACTTGCGGGATCCTCCGGGGAGCTGTTTTTT. It encodes CASSLALGLAGSSGELFF. Full variable domain (outside the CDR3, taken from reference TRBV5-1 and TRBJ2-2): KAGVTQTPRYLIKTRGQQVTLSCSPISGHRSVSWYQQTPGQGLQFLFEYFSETQRNKGNFPGRFSGRQFSNSRSEMNVSTLELGDSALYLCASSLALGLAGSSGELFFGEGSRLTVL.